A single sample gave rise to the 4 T cell receptor beta chains below, sequenced in a study of T cells expressing NK-cell markers. Using the 5' RACE reads, TCRdb records one entry per CDR3 protein without DNA. The table gives tens of thousands of distinct CDR3 sequences; the top ten clones make up around 60% of it. Sequencing was carried out using blood T cells: a sorted CD56 or NKG2C T cell subset, CD4+ or CD8+ T cells, or bulk PBMC T cells (not recorded which). These receptors were obtained from a man aged 18-70 years in good health.

The J gene is TRBJ1-2, the V gene TRBV24-1. Germline CDR1 reads KGHDR; CDR2 reads SFDVKD. This CDR3 comprises 13 residues. The CDR3 reads CATSDLYGYGYTF.

The chain combines TRBV7-2 with TRBJ2-1; lacking DNA, the TRBD1 call made by TCRdb goes unchecked. The CDR3 extends over 14 amino acids. CDR1 and CDR2 (germline): SGHTA, FQGNSA. Here the CDR3 reads CASSLDRMGNEQFF.

The chain is built from TRBV4-3 and TRBJ2-1. The CDR3 sequence is 14 residues long. Looked up from germline, CDR1 is LGHNA and CDR2 is YSLEER. CDR3 loop: CASSPTVGENEQFF.

The gene calls are TRBV7-2 and TRBJ1-2; TCRdb picks TRBD1, but there is no DNA to check that call. The CDR3 consists of 14 residues. Germline V gene sequence: CDR1 SGHTA, CDR2 FQGNSA. CDR3 residues: CASSLEQGLAGYTF.